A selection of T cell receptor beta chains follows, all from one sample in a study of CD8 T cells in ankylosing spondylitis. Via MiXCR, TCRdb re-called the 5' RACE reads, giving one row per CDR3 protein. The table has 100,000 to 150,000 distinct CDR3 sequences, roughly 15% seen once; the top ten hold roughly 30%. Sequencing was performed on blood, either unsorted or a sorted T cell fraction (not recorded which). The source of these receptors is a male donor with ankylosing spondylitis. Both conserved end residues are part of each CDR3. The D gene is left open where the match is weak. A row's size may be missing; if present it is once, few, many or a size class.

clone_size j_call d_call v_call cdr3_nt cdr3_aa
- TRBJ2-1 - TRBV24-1 TGTGCCACCAGTGATTCTAGGGAGAGCTCCTACAATGAGCAGTTCTTC CATSDSRESSYNEQFF
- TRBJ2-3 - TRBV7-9 TGTGCCAGCAGCTTAGGGTCGCAGTATTTT CASSLGSQYF
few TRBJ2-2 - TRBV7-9 TGTGCCAGCAGCTTAGGCGACAGACTGAACACCGGGGAGCTGTTTTTT CASSLGDRLNTGELFF
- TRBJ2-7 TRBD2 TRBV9 TGTGCCAGCAGCCAACAGCGGGAGGGCTCCTACGAGCAGTACTTC CASSQQREGSYEQYF
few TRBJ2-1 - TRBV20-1 TGCAGTGCTAGACGCGGAACTAGCTCCTACAATGAGCAGTTCTTC CSARRGTSSYNEQFF
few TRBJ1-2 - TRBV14 TGTGCCAGCAGCCAAGTCCGGGGGCCGGACTATGGCTACACCTTC CASSQVRGPDYGYTF
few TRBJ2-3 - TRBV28 TGTGCCAGCATGTTAGCGGCTCGCACAGATACGCAGTATTTT CASMLAARTDTQYF
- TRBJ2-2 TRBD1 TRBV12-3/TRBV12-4 TGTGCCAGCAGCTACGACAGGGGGCGTACCGGGGAGCTGTTTTTT CASSYDRGRTGELFF
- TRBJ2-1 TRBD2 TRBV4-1 TGCGCCAGCAGCTTGGGGACTAGCGGGACGGGCAATGAGCAGTTCTTC CASSLGTSGTGNEQFF
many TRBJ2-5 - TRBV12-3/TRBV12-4 TGTGCCAGCAGGGACAGCCAAGAGACCCAGTACTTC CASRDSQETQYF
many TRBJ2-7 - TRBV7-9 TGTGCCAGCAGCTTTACTAGCCTCCACGAGCAGTACTTC CASSFTSLHEQYF
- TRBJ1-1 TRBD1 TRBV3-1 TGTGCCAGCAGCCAACGTACTTACCCCAGTTCAGGGGGGCCCATGAACACTGAAGCTTTCTTT CASSQRTYPSSGGPMNTEAFF
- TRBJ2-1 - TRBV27 TGTGCCAGCACTAGGGGGAGCTCCTACAATGAGCAGTTCTTC CASTRGSSYNEQFF
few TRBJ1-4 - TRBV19 TGTGCCAGTAGACGCCTTGGCGGTGAAAAACTGTTTTTT CASRRLGGEKLFF
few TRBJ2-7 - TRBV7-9 TGTGCCAGCAGCTTAGACTTCTCCTACGAGCAGTACTTC CASSLDFSYEQYF
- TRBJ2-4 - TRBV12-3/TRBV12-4 TGTGCCAGCAGTTTTGGCGGGCTAGCCAAAAACATTCAGTACTTC CASSFGGLAKNIQYF
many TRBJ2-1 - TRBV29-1 TGCAGCGTTGAGACGGGACGAATCCATGAGCAGTTCTTC CSVETGRIHEQFF
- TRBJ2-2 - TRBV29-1 TGCAGCGTTGCTACGGTATACACCGGGGAGCTGTTTTTT CSVATVYTGELFF
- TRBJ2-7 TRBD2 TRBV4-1 TGCGCCAGCAGCCTAGAAGCGGGAGGGCATTACGAGCAGTACTTC CASSLEAGGHYEQYF
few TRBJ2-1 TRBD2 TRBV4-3 TGCGCCAGCAGCCAAAGGACTAGCGGGAACTACTACAATGAGCAGTTCTTC CASSQRTSGNYYNEQFF
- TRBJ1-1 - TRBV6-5 TGTGCCAGCAGTTACTCTGACACCCAGAACACTGAAGCTTTCTTT CASSYSDTQNTEAFF
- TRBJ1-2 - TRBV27 TGTGCCAGCAGGTCAGGGGTAGATGGCTATGGCTACACCTTC CASRSGVDGYGYTF
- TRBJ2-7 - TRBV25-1 TGTGCCAGCCGGAGCGTTGGACAGCCGTCCTACGAGCAGTACTTC CASRSVGQPSYEQYF